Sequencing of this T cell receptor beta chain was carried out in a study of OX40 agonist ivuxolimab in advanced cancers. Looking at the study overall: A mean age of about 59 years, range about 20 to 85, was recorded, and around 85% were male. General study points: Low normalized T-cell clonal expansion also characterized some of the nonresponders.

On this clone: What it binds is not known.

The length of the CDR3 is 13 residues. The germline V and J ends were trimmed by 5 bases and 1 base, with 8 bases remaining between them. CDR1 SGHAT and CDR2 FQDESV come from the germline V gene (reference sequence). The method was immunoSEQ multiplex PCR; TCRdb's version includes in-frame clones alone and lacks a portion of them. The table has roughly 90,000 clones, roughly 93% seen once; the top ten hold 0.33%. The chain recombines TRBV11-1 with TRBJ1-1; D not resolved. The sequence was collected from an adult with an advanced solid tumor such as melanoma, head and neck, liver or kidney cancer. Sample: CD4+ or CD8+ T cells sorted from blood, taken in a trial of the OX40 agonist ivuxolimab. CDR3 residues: CASSLNRNTEAFF. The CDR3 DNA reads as TGTGCCAGCAGCCTTAACCGGAACACTGAAGCTTTCTTT.